The source of this T cell receptor beta chain is a study of cytomegalovirus exposure and HLA in healthy donors. Primers: 60 Vbeta forward and 13 Jbeta reverse. Sequencing was performed with immunoSEQ multiplex PCR; in TCRdb, only in-frame clones are kept and a portion is missing. This sample carries 150,000 to 160,000 clones, approximately 81% of them seen once, and the ten largest clones take more than 2%. This CDR3 region has 16 residues. Germline CDR1 and CDR2: SEHNR and FQNEAQ (reference sequence). Trimming left V 5 bases short and J 2 bases short, with 17 bases between. The source of this sequence is a young woman in good health and CMV-seronegative. Sequencing input: PBMCs. This chain joins TRBV7-9 and TRBJ2-3; perhaps TRBD1 as D (6 bases). CDR3 DNA: TGTGCCAGCAGCGACCTTTCTGGGGGCCTCACAGATACGCAGTATTTT. Amino acid sequence: CASSDLSGGLTDTQYF.